These T cell receptor beta chains were read from a single sample in a study of OX40 agonist ivuxolimab in advanced cancers. Generated by immunoSEQ multiplex PCR, the TCRdb table keeps only in-frame clones and is missing some. The sample has approximately 82,000 clones, more than 90% seen once. The specimen was CD4+ or CD8+ T cells sorted from blood, collected in a trial of the OX40 agonist ivuxolimab. The receptors stem from an adult with an advanced solid tumor such as melanoma, head and neck, liver or kidney cancer. Both conserved end residues are part of each CDR3. Each record gives: J gene, clone size, CDR3 length, V gene, CDR3 protein. Rows may omit the clone size; those that give it use once, few, many or a size class.

>TRBJ2-3|once|15|TRBV6-6
CASSLSSGSTDTQYF
>TRBJ2-1|NA|14|TRBV7-3
CASSLRAGLNEQFF
>TRBJ2-5|NA|15|TRBV7-2
CASSLVPNARETQYF
>TRBJ1-2|NA|18|TRBV18
CASSPVFSGAESSYGYTF
>TRBJ2-3|NA|13|TRBV2
CASSGQGIDTQYF
>TRBJ2-7|NA|15|TRBV5-6
CASSLSGTGIHEQYF
>TRBJ1-5|NA|13|TRBV29-1
CSVRQGSGQPQHF
>TRBJ1-3|NA|15|TRBV11-3
CASSPGQGPGNTIYF
>TRBJ1-5|once|18|TRBV4-1
CASSQGLTGDPSNQPQHF
>TRBJ2-3|NA|15|TRBV11-2
CASSLRGVVHDTQYF
>TRBJ2-3|few|14|TRBV2
CASRAGQHTDTQYF
>TRBJ2-3|NA|15|TRBV9
CASSGDSYPTDTQYF
>TRBJ1-3|NA|16|TRBV7-6
CASSLAGQRAGNTIYF
>TRBJ2-1|NA|17|TRBV5-4
CASSLFLAGNSYNEQFF
>TRBJ2-5|NA|12|TRBV2
CASSDSAGTQYF
>TRBJ1-2|once|13|TRBV10-2
CASSADGNYGYTF
>TRBJ2-3|NA|10|TRBV7-3
CARPSDTQYF